The present T cell receptor (beta chain) was sequenced within a study of T cell responses to AZD1222 COVID-19 vaccine. The germline CDR1 and CDR2 sequences are SGHTS and YDEGEE. V was pared by 3 bases and J by 1 base, with 0 bases of the junction left unmatched. CDR3 length equals 13 residues. TCRdb's table, derived via immunoSEQ multiplex PCR, lists solely in-frame clones and lacks some. Here the sample spans 150,000 to 200,000 clones, roughly 92% being singletons. The J gene is TRBJ2-5, the V gene TRBV5-8; 7 nucleotides agree with TRBD1. The TCR originated in an adult who received the AZD1222 COVID-19 vaccine. The sample was peripheral blood, taken 28 days after the second AZD1222 dose. CDR3 sequence reads: CASSSGGQETQYF. The CDR3 DNA reads as TGTGCCAGCAGCTCAGGGGGCCAAGAGACCCAGTACTTC.